This entry features one T cell receptor beta chain sequence. The antigen is unknown. This entry comes from a study of cytomegalovirus exposure and HLA in healthy donors. Study-wide results and caveats: Being productive about 87% or about 30% of the time was typical of most TCR beta V segments in an earlier analysis. Later analysis showed TCR association rates varying by HLA locus, highest for DRB1 and lowest for HLA-C. A later analysis reportedly found that, within productive TCRs, an Asian-associated ancestry cluster had fewer N-insertions than the mean observed across the roughly 630 donors.

J gave up 1 base and V 2 bases, and 7 bases lay outside the gene matches. This CDR3 contains 16 residues. The germline V gene encodes CDR1 SGHAT and CDR2 FQNNGV. The study ran its PCR with 60 Vbeta and 13 Jbeta primers. The assay was immunoSEQ multiplex PCR, and TCRdb's table has in-frame clones only and misses some. In all, the sample yields under 200,000 clones. Sequencing was carried out using PBMCs. This chain connects TRBV11-2 to TRBJ1-1; 7 nucleotides align to TRBD1. This sequence originates from a woman aged 18-30 years in good health and CMV-seropositive. DNA for the CDR3: TGTGCCAGCAGCTTACGCCCAGGGGGTACGAACACTGAAGCTTTCTTT. Translation: CASSLRPGGTNTEAFF.